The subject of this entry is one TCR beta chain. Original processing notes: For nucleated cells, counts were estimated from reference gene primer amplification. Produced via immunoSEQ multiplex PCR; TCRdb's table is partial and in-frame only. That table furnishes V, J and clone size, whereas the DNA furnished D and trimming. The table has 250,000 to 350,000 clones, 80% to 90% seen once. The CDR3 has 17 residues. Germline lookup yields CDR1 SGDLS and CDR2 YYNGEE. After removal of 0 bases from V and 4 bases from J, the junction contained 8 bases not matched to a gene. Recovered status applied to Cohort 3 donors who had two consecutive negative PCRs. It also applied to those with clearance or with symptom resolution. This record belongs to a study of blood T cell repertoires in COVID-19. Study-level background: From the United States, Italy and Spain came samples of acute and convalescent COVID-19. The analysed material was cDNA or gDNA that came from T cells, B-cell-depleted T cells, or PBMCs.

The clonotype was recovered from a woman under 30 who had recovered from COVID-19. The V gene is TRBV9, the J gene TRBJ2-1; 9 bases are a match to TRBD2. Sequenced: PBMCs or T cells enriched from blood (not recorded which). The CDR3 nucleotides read TGTGCCAGCAGCGTAGAGGGAGCGGGGGGCCGTTACAATGAGCAGTTCTTC. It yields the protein CASSVEGAGGRYNEQFF.